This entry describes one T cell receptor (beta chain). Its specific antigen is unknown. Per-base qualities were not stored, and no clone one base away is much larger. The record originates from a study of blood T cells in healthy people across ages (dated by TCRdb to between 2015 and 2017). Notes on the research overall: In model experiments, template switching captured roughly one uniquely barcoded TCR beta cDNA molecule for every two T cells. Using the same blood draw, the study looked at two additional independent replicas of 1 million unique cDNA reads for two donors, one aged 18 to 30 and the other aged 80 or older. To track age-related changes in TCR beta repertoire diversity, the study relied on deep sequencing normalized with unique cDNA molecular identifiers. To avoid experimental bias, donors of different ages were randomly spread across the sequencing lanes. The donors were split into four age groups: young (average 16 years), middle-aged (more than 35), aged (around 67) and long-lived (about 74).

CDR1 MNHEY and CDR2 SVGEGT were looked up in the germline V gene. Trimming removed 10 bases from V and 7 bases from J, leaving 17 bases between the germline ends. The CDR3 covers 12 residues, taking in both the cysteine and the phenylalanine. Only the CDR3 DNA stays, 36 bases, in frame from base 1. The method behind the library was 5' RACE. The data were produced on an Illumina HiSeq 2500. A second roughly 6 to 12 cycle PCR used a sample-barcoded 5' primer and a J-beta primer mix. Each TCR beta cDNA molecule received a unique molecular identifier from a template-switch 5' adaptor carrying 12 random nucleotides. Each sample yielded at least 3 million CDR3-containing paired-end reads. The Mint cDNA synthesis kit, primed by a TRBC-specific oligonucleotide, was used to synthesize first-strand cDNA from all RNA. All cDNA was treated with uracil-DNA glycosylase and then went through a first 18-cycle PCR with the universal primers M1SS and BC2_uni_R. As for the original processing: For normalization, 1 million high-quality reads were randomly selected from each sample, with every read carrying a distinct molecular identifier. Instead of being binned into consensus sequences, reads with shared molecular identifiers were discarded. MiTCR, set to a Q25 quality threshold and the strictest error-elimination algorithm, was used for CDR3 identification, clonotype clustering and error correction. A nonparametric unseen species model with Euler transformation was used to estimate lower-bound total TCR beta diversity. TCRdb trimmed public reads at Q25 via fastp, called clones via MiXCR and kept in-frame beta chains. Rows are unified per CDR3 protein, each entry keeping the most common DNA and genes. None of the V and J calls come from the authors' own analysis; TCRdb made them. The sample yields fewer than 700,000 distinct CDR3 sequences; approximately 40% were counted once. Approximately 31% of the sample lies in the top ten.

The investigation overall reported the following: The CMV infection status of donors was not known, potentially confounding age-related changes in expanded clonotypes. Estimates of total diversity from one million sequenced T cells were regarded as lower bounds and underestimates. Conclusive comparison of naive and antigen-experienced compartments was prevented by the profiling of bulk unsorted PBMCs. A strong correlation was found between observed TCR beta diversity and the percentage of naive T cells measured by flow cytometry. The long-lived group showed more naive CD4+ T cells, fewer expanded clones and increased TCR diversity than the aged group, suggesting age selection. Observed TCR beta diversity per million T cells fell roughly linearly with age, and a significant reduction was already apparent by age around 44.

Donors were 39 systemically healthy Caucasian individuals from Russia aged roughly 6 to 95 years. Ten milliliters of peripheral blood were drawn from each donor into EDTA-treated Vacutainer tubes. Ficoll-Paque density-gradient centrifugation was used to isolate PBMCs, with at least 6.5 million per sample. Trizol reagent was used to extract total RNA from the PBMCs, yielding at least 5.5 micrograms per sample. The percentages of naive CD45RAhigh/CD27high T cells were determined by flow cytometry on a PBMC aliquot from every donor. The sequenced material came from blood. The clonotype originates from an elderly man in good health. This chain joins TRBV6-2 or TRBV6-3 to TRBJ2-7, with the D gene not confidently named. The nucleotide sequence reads TGTGCCACCGCACAATTTAACAATGAGCAGTACTTC. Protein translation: CATAQFNNEQYF.